The 14 T cell receptor beta chains in this list originate from one sample, sequenced in a study of CD8 T cells in ankylosing spondylitis. TCRdb itself ran the 5' RACE reads through MiXCR, one entry per CDR3 protein. The table has around 88,000 distinct CDR3 sequences, roughly 10% seen once. The sample comprised blood, either unsorted or a sorted T cell fraction (not recorded which). The receptors shown here come from a male donor with ankylosing spondylitis or in good health (not recorded which).

Notes on this clonotype: A much larger clone differs by one base, so this may be a read error. The rearrangement uses TRBV5-8 and TRBJ1-1; the match to TRBD1 covers 11 bases. The trim removed 5 bases at V and 10 bases at J, leaving 7 bases unmatched. CDR3 length: 13 amino acids. Germline loops: CDR1 SGHTS, CDR2 YDEGEE. This CDR3 is CASRGQGEVAAFF. The CDR3 nucleotides read TGTGCCAGCAGGGGACAGGGGGAAGTTGCAGCTTTCTTT.

This clonotype appeared many times. This chain joins TRBV20-1 and TRBJ2-3, with D perhaps TRBD1 (7 bases). The CDR3 length is 14 residues. In germline, CDR1 is DFQATT, CDR2 SNEGSKA (reference sequence). Trimming removed 4 bases from V and 1 base from J, with 12 bases in between. This CDR3 reads CSATDREGTDTQYF. DNA of the CDR3: TGCAGTGCTACCGACAGGGAGGGCACAGATACGCAGTATTTT.

This clonotype has ten or more counts. V usage is TRBV18 and J usage is TRBJ2-2; D unresolved. The CDR3 length is 12 residues. Germline lookup yields CDR1 KGHSH and CDR2 LQKENI. Trimming pared 5 bases from V and 1 base from J, leaving 2 bases between. Written as DNA, the CDR3 is TGTGCCAGCTCAAAGAACACCGGGGAGCTGTTTTTT. Residues: CASSKNTGELFF.

This clonotype has at least ten counts. DNA of the CDR3: TGTGCCAGCAGTCCTACCGGCGGGGCTAATGAAAAACTGTTTTTT. Protein sequence: CASSPTGGANEKLFF. The chain is built from TRBV14 and TRBJ1-4; no definite D call. The CDR3 consists of 15 residues. Trimming took off 6 bases at V and 3 bases at J, with 14 bases between the two ends. Germline CDR1 is SGHDN and CDR2 is FVKESK. The full variable domain, completed using reference TRBV14 and TRBJ1-4, is EAGVTQFPSHSVIEKGQTVTLRCDPISGHDNLYWYRRVMGKEIKFLLHFVKESKQDESGMPNNRFLAERTGGTYSTLKVQPAELEDSGVYFCASSPTGGANEKLFFGSGTQLSVL.

V and J are TRBV7-2 and TRBJ2-1; 8 bases are shared with TRBD2. This CDR3 has 15 residues. The V gene end was trimmed by 1 base and the J gene end by 4 bases; junction bases not matched to a gene: 3. The germline CDR1 and CDR2 sequences are SGHTA and FQGNSA. The CDR3 sequence: CASSLVGGGYNEQFF. Written as DNA, the CDR3 is TGTGCCAGCAGCTTAGTTGGCGGGGGGTACAATGAGCAGTTCTTC.

This clonotype has a count of ten or more. The rearrangement joins TRBV29-1 to TRBJ2-7, with D possibly called TRBD1 or TRBD2 (5 bases each). Trimming took 2 bases from V and 7 from J, leaving 21 bases between them. This CDR3 contains 15 residues. Germline V gene sequence: CDR1 SQVTM, CDR2 ANQGSEA. The CDR3 region has the DNA TGCAGCGTTGAAAAAGTCCAGGGAGAGACGGGTGAGCAGTACTTC. Its translation is CSVEKVQGETGEQYF.

This clonotype was recorded at least ten times. J is TRBJ1-1 and V is TRBV18, with D uncertain. In germline, CDR1 is KGHSH, CDR2 LQKENI. V lost 2 bases and J lost 3, with 7 bases in between. The CDR3 spans 13 residues. Here the CDR3 DNA reads TGTGCCAGCTCACCAGGGTTGTACACTGAAGCTTTCTTT. Translating it yields CASSPGLYTEAFF. The variable domain in full, completed from reference TRBV18 and TRBJ1-1, reads NAGVMQNPRHLVRRRGQEARLRCSPMKGHSHVYWYRQLPEEGLKFMVYLQKENIIDESGMPKERFSAEFPKEGPSILRIQQVVRGDSAAYFCASSPGLYTEAFFGQGTRLTVV.

There are many counts of this clonotype. The chain uses TRBV29-1 and TRBJ1-2; a weak D match, TRBD1 (5 bases). Germline loops: CDR1 SQVTM, CDR2 ANQGSEA. The CDR3 totals 14 residues. Between the trimmed V and J ends, which lost 2 bases and 1 base, there was a span of 11 bases. CDR3 coding DNA: TGCAGCGTTGAAATAGGGGCCGGTAACTATGGCTACACCTTC. Amino acid sequence: CSVEIGAGNYGYTF. Full variable domain (remainder filled in from reference TRBV29-1 and TRBJ1-2): SAVISQKPSRDICQRGTSLTIQCQVDSQVTMMFWYRQQPGQSLTLIATANQGSEATYESGFVIDKFPISRPNLTFSTLTVSNMSPEDSSIYLCSVEIGAGNYGYTFGSGTRLTVV.

Many counts were recorded for this clonotype. V usage is TRBV6-1 and J usage is TRBJ2-5; 9 bases are shared with TRBD2. The CDR3 extends over 14 amino acids. Germline loops: CDR1 MNHNS, CDR2 SASEGT. V was clipped by 5 bases and J by 5 bases; unmatched bases: 6. The DNA of the CDR3 is TGTGCCAGCAGTCCGCGGGGGGGCGGGGAGACCCAGTACTTC. Encoded protein: CASSPRGGGETQYF.

In its sample, this clonotype was seen many times. The V call is TRBV5-1, the J call TRBJ2-1; 10 positions match TRBD2. V gave up 0 bases and J gave up 6 bases; unmatched junction bases: 12. Germline V gene lookup returns CDR1 SGHRS and CDR2 YFSETQ. The CDR3 runs to 18 residues. This chain's CDR3 is CASSLVISGGISPNEQFF. CDR3 DNA: TGCGCCAGCAGCTTGGTGATTAGCGGGGGGATTTCCCCCAATGAGCAGTTCTTC.

This rearrangement joins TRBV3-1 to TRBJ2-1, with TRBD2 matching over 7 bases. Looked up from germline, CDR1 is LGHDT and CDR2 is YNNKEL (reference sequence). This CDR3 is built from 16 residues. The V and J ends lost 4 bases and 0 bases, in that order; junction bases with no gene match: 6. In DNA, the CDR3 is TGTGCCAGCAGCCGGGAGGGACTCATCTCCTACAATGAGCAGTTCTTC. This sequence encodes CASSREGLISYNEQFF.

This clonotype was detected many times. The rearrangement joins TRBV28 to TRBJ1-1, with 8 bases identical to TRBD1. The CDR3 consists of 17 residues. Germline assignment: CDR1 MDHEN and CDR2 SYDVKM. The trim removed 5 bases at V and 0 bases at J, leaving 11 bases unmatched. CDR3 residues: CASSLPTGQGLNTEAFF. CDR3 nucleotides: TGTGCCAGCAGTCTCCCTACCGGACAGGGTTTGAACACTGAAGCTTTCTTT.

Ten or more counts support this clonotype. The chain joins TRBV20-1 to TRBJ2-3, with 10 nucleotides matching TRBD2. CDR1 is DFQATT and CDR2 is SNEGSKA in the germline V gene (reference sequence). This CDR3 is built from 14 residues. Unmatched junction bases numbered 6, after V lost 7 bases and J lost 2 bases. The CDR3 sequence is CSDVAGGHTDTQYF. For the CDR3, the DNA is TGCAGTGACGTAGCGGGGGGCCACACAGATACGCAGTATTTT.

This clonotype was recorded a few times. This chain joins TRBV7-8 and TRBJ2-7; D unresolved. The V end was cut by 2 bases, the J end by 0 bases, with 11 bases between. The CDR3 runs 15 residues. Germline CDR1 is SGHVS and CDR2 is FQNEAQ. CDR3 in amino acids: CASSLRWSGSYEQYF. For the CDR3, the DNA is TGTGCCAGCAGCTTAAGGTGGTCTGGCTCCTACGAGCAGTACTTC.